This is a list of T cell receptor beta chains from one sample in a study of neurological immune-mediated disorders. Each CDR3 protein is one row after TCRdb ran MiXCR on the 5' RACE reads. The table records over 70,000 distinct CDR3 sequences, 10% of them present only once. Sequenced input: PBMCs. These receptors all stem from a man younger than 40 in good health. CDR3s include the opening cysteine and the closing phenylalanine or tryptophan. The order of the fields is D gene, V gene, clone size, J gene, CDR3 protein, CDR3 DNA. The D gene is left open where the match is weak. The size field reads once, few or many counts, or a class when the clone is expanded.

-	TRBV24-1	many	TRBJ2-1	CATSDPAGLREDYNEQFF	TGTGCCACCAGTGACCCGGCCGGGTTGCGGGAAGATTACAATGAGCAGTTCTTC
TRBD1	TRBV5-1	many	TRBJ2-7	CASSSPAGTDLYEQYF	TGCGCCAGCAGCTCCCCCGCCGGGACAGACCTATACGAGCAGTACTTC
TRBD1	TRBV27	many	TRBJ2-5	CASSKDRARETQYF	TGTGCCAGCAGTAAGGACAGGGCGAGGGAGACCCAGTACTTC
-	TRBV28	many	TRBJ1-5	CASSLAGRGSNQPQHF	TGTGCCAGCAGTTTAGCCGGACGGGGTAGCAATCAGCCCCAGCATTTT
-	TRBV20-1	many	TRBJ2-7	CSAEEGGGPSYEQYF	TGCAGTGCTGAAGAGGGGGGAGGGCCCTCCTACGAGCAGTACTTC
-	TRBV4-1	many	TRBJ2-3	CASSQRDDTQYF	TGCGCCAGCAGCCAAAGGGACGATACGCAGTATTTT
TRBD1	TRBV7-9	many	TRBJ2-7	CASSGQGKAWPTTGAKEQYF	TGTGCCAGCAGCGGACAGGGGAAGGCTTGGCCCACCACGGGGGCGAAGGAGCAGTACTTC
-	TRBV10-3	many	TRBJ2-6	CAIRERGSGANVLTF	TGTGCCATCAGGGAAAGAGGCTCTGGGGCCAACGTCCTGACTTTC
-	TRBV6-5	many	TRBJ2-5	CASSYSQGETQYF	TGTGCCAGCAGTTACTCCCAGGGAGAGACCCAGTACTTC
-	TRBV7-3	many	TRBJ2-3	CASSNGLTDTQYF	TGTGCCAGCAGCAACGGCCTCACAGATACGCAGTATTTT